Listed here is a single TCR beta chain. Its target is not known. Sequencing used immunoSEQ multiplex PCR; TCRdb keeps in-frame clones, though not all of them. The data show around 97,000 clones, 90% to 95% seen once. The sample originates from a study of T cell responses to AZD1222 COVID-19 vaccine. For the study at large: Pooled in the analysis were second doses at about 4 or about 12 weeks. Study conclusions and caveats: The reported proportion of spike-specific TCRs targeting unmutated variant regions was nearly half. The sample set comprised mostly white British donors with more females, and clonal diversity was possibly underestimated. Dominant CD4 TCR responses targeted spike regions 160-218 and 743-854.

Germline CDR1 and CDR2: SGDLS and YYNGEE. Trimming shortened V by 5 bases and J by 7 bases, and 10 bases separated the two germline ends. This CDR3 is 12 amino acids long. This clonotype originated in an adult in good health. Sequencing used peripheral blood, obtained on day 0 of AZD1222 vaccination. The V gene is TRBV9, the J gene TRBJ2-1; D is possibly TRBD1 (6 bases). The CDR3 coding sequence is TGTGCCAGCAGGGGAACAGGGAATGAGCAGTTCTTC. This gives the protein CASRGTGNEQFF. Full variable domain (outside the CDR3, taken from reference TRBV9 and TRBJ2-1): DSGVTQTPKHLITATGQRVTLRCSPRSGDLSVYWYQQSLDQGLQFLIQYYNGEERAKGNILERFSAQQFPDLHSELNLSSLELGDSALYFCASRGTGNEQFFGPGTRLTVL.